This TCR beta chain originates from a study of CD8 T cells in Susac syndrome. Reverse transcription of roughly 0.5 to 1 ug RNA was carried out with random hexamers. TCRdb processed the immunoSEQ multiplex PCR reads anew with MiXCR; each CDR3 protein has one entry. The sample has approximately 150,000 distinct CDR3 sequences, around 94% seen once. Trimming removed 6 bases at V and 4 bases at J, with 12 bases between. Per the germline V gene, CDR1 is MNHEY and CDR2 is SVGAGI. The CDR3 has 14 residues. The chain is built from TRBV6-5 and TRBJ2-2; the D is unclear. Source material: CD4+ T cells from PBMCs. This TCR came from a human donor with multiple sclerosis. The CDR3 nucleotides are TGTGCCAGCAGGACTCAGCCCGCCACCGGGGAGCTGTTTTTT. Translating it yields CASRTQPATGELFF.